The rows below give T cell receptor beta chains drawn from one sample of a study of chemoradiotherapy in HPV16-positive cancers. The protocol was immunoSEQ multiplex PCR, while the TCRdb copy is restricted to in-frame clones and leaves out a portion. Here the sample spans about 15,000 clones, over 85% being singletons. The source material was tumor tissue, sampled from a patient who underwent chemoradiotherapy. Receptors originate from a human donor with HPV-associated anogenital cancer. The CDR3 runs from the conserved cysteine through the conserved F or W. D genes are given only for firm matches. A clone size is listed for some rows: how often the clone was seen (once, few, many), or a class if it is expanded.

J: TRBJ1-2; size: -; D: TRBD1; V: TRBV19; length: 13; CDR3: CASSMGQDYGYTF; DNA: TGTGCCAGTAGTATGGGACAGGATTATGGCTACACCTTC
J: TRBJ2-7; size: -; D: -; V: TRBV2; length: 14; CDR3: CASTRSGGFYEQYF; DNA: TGTGCCAGCACTCGTTCCGGGGGTTTCTACGAGCAGTACTTC
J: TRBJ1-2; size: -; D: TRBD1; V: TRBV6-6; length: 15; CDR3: CASSYRDRVLYGYTF; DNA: TGTGCCAGCAGTTACCGGGACAGGGTACTGTATGGCTACACCTTC
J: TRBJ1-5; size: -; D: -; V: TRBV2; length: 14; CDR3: CASSESRHNQPQHF; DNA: TGTGCCAGCAGTGAAAGTCGTCACAATCAGCCCCAGCATTTT
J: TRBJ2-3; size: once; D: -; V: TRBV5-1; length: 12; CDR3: CASSLDADTQYF; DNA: TGCGCCAGCAGCTTGGACGCAGATACGCAGTATTTT
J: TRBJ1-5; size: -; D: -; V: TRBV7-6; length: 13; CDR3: CASSLDTRQPQHF; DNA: TGTGCCAGCAGCTTAGATACGCGTCAGCCCCAGCATTTT
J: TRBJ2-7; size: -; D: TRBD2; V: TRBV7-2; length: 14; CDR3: CASSPNRGGYEQYF; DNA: TGTGCCAGCAGCCCGAACCGGGGGGGCTACGAGCAGTACTTC
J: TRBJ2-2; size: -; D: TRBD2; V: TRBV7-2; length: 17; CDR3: CASSSRAGVGFIGELFF; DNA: TGTGCCAGCAGCTCAAGAGCGGGAGTAGGGTTCATCGGGGAGCTGTTTTTT
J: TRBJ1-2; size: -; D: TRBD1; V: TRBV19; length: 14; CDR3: CASSIQGANYGYTF; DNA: TGTGCCAGTAGTATACAGGGGGCGAACTATGGCTACACCTTC
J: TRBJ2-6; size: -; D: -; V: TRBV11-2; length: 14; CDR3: CASSGGTGANVLTF; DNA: TGTGCCAGCAGTGGGGGAACTGGGGCCAACGTCCTGACTTTC
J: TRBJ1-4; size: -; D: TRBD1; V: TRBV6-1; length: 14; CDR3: CASRDRGGNEKLFF; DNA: TGTGCCAGCAGGGACAGGGGCGGTAATGAAAAACTGTTTTTT
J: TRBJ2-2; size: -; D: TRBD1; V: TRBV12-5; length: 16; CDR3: CASSFYTGGGPGELFF; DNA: TGTGCTAGTAGTTTCTACACAGGGGGCGGTCCCGGGGAGCTGTTTTTT
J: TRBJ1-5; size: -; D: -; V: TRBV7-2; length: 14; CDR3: CASSWDTSNQPQHF; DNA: TGTGCCAGCAGCTGGGACACCAGCAATCAGCCCCAGCATTTT
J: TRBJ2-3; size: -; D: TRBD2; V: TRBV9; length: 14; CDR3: CASSAGGGPDTQYF; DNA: TGTGCCAGCAGCGCGGGGGGTGGACCAGATACGCAGTATTTT
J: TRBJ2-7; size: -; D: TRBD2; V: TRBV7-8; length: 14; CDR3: CASNSRDYSSEQYF; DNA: TGTGCCAGCAATTCCCGGGACTACTCATCCGAGCAGTACTTC
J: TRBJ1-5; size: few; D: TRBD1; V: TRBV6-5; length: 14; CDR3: CASRRTGRNQPQHF; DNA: TGTGCCAGCAGACGGACAGGGAGGAATCAGCCCCAGCATTTT
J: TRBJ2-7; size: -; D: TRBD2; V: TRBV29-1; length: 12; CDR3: CSAETSGYEQYF; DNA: TGCAGCGCTGAGACTAGCGGGTACGAGCAGTACTTC
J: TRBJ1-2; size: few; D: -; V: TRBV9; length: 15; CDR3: CASSSGPLLGVGYTF; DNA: TGTGCCAGCAGCTCCGGCCCTCTCCTGGGAGTTGGCTACACCTTC
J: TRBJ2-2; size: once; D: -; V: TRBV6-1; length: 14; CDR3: CASSTSWGIGELFF; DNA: TGTGCCAGCAGCACAAGCTGGGGGATCGGGGAGCTGTTTTTT
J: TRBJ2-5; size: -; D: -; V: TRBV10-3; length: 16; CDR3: CAISEHWGQGEETQYF; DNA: TGTGCCATCAGTGAGCATTGGGGGCAGGGCGAAGAGACCCAGTACTTC
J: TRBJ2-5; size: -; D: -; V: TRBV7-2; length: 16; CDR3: CASSSSARRRGETQYF; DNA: TGTGCCAGCAGCTCCAGTGCCCGTCGGAGGGGGGAGACCCAGTACTTC
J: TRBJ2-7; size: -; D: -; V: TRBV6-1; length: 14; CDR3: CASSVESGPYEQYF; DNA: TGTGCCAGCAGTGTGGAATCAGGTCCCTACGAGCAGTACTTC
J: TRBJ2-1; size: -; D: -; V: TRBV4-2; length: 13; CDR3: CASSQAGAGEQFF; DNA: TGTGCCAGCAGCCAAGCCGGGGCGGGTGAGCAGTTCTTC
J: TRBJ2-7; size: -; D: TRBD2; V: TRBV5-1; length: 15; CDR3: CASRILAGGFHEQYF; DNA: TGCGCCAGCAGAATCCTAGCGGGAGGGTTCCACGAGCAGTACTTC
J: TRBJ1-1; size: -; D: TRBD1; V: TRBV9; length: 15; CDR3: CASSVDGGGSTEAFF; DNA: TGTGCCAGCAGCGTAGATGGAGGGGGCAGCACTGAAGCTTTCTTT
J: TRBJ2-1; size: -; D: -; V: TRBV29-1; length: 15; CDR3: CSVDAYKSSYNEQFF; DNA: TGCAGCGTTGACGCTTATAAGAGCTCCTACAATGAGCAGTTCTTC
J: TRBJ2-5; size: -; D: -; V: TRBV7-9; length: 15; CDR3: CASSLAQGSQETQYF; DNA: TGTGCCAGCAGCTTAGCGCAGGGGAGTCAAGAGACCCAGTACTTC
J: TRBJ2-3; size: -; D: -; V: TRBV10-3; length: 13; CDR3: CAISAESTDTQYF; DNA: TGTGCCATCAGCGCAGAGTCCACAGATACGCAGTATTTT
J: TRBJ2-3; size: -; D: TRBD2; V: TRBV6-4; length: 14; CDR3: CASSLAGGTDTQYF; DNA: TGTGCCAGCAGTCTAGCGGGAGGCACAGATACGCAGTATTTT
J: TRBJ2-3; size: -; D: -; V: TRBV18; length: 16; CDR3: CASSPTRESHTDTQYF; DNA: TGTGCCAGCTCACCAACACGGGAGAGCCACACAGATACGCAGTATTTT
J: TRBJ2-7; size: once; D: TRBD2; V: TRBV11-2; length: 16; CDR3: CASSLVNSGAGYEQYF; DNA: TGTGCCAGCAGCTTAGTTAATAGCGGGGCCGGCTACGAGCAGTACTTC
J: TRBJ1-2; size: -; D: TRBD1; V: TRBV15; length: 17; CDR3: CATSPDRGYSSNYGYTF; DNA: TGTGCCACCAGCCCGGACAGGGGATACAGTAGTAACTATGGCTACACCTTC
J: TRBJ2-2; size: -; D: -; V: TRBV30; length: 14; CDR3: CAWTTMGDTGELFF; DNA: TGTGCCTGGACCACAATGGGGGACACCGGGGAGCTGTTTTTT
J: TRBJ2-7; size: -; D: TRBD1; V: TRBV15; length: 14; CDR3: CATSKWTGGNEQYF; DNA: TGTGCCACCAGCAAATGGACAGGAGGAAACGAGCAGTACTTC
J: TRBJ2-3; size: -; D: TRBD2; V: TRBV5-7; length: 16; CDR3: CASSFPAAGGFGTQYF; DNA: TGTGCCAGCAGCTTCCCCGCCGCGGGAGGGTTTGGTACGCAGTATTTT
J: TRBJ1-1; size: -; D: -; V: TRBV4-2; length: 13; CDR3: CASSQDTGLQAFF; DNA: TGTGCCAGCAGCCAAGACACGGGGTTACAAGCTTTCTTT
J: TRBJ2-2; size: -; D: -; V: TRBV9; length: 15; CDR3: CASSGRAANTGELFF; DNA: TGTGCCAGCAGCGGACGGGCTGCGAACACCGGGGAGCTGTTTTTT
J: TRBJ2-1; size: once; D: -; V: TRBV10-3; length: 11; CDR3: CAIFEGNEQFF; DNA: TGTGCCATCTTCGAAGGTAATGAGCAGTTCTTC
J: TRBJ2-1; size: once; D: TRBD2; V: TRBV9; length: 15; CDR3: CASTTGLAGGVEQFF; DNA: TGTGCCAGCACCACGGGACTAGCGGGAGGGGTTGAGCAGTTCTTC
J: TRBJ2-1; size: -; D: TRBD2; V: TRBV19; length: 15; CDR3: CASTYSGSSYNEQFF; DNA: TGTGCCAGTACCTATAGCGGGAGTTCCTACAATGAGCAGTTCTTC
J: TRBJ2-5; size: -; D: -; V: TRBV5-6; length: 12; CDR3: CASSPLGETQYF; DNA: TGTGCCAGCAGCCCCCTCGGCGAGACCCAGTACTTC
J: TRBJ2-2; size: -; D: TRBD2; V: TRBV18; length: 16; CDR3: CASSPISGVNTGELFF; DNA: TGTGCCAGCTCACCAATAAGCGGGGTCAACACCGGGGAGCTGTTTTTT
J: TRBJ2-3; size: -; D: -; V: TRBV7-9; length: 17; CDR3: CASSLGSTNRHLGGQYF; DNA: TGTGCCAGCAGCTTAGGATCGACGAACAGACACCTGGGTGGGCAGTATTTT
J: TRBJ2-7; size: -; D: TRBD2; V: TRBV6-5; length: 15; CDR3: CASSPGAGGPHEQYF; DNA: TGTGCCAGCAGCCCAGGGGCGGGAGGGCCCCACGAGCAGTACTTC
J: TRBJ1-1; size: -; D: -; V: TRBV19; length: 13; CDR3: CASSFRGGTEAFF; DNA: TGTGCCAGTAGTTTCCGGGGGGGCACTGAAGCTTTCTTT
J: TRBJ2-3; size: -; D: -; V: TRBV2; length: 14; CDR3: CASSLGQITDTQYF; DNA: TGTGCCAGCAGTTTAGGACAGATAACAGATACGCAGTATTTT
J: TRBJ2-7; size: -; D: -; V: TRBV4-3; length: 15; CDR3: CASSQEWRGGGEQYF; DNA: TGCGCCAGCAGCCAAGAATGGAGGGGAGGAGGAGAGCAGTACTTC
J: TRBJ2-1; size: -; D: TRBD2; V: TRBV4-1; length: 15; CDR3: CASSFRTSGNNEQFF; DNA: TGCGCCAGCAGCTTTCGGACTAGCGGAAACAATGAGCAGTTCTTC
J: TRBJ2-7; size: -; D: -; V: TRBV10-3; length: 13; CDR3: CAISDQDSYEQYF; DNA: TGTGCCATCAGTGACCAAGACTCCTACGAGCAGTACTTC
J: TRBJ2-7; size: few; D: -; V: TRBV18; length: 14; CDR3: CASSPRASSYEQYF; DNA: TGTGCCAGCTCACCACGCGCGAGCTCCTACGAGCAGTACTTC
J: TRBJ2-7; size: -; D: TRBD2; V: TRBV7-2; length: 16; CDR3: CASSSLSGSIAYEQYF; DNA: TGTGCCAGCAGCTCCCTTAGCGGGAGTATTGCTTACGAGCAGTACTTC
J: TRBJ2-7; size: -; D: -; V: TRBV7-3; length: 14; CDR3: CASSSPRQVREQYF; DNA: TGTGCCAGCAGCTCTCCGCGGCAGGTCCGCGAGCAGTACTTC
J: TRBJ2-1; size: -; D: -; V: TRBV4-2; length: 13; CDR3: CASSQGPPREQFF; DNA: TGTGCCAGCAGCCAAGGGCCCCCACGGGAGCAGTTCTTC
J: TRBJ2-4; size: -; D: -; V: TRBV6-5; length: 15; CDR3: CASSTLAWGKNIQYF; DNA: TGTGCCAGCAGTACGCTAGCATGGGGCAAAAACATTCAGTACTTC
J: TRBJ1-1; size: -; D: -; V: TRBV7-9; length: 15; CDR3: CASSSRTFENTEAFF; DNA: TGTGCCAGCAGCTCCAGGACCTTTGAGAACACTGAAGCTTTCTTT
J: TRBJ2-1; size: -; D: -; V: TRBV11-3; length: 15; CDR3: CASSLGGLTYNEQFF; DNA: TGTGCCAGCAGCTTAGGAGGGCTCACCTACAATGAGCAGTTCTTC
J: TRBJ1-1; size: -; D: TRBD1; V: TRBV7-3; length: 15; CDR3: CASSLMTGVNTEAFF; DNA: TGTGCCAGCAGCTTAATGACAGGGGTGAACACTGAAGCTTTCTTT
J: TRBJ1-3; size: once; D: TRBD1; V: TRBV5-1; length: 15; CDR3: CASSPGQRVGNTIYF; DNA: TGCGCCAGCAGCCCGGGACAGAGAGTTGGAAACACCATATATTTT
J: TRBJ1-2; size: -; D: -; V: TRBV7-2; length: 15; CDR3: CASSFSDGGAYGYTF; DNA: TGTGCCAGCAGCTTCTCGGACGGCGGGGCCTATGGCTACACCTTC
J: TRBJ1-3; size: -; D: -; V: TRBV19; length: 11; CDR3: CATRRGNTIYF; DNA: TGTGCCACGCGGCGGGGAAACACCATATATTTT